Detailed here is one T cell receptor (beta chain). Some clones are missing from TCRdb's copy, which holds only in-frame ones; the method was immunoSEQ multiplex PCR. Of 250,000 to 350,000 clones in the sample, 80% to 85% were seen once. These data come from a study of blood T cell repertoires in COVID-19. Across the study: Acute-phase and convalescent COVID-19 samples originated in the United States, Italy and Spain. Sources were T cells, B-cell-depleted T cells, or PBMCs; the material itself was cDNA or gDNA.

Germline CDR1 is SGHRS and CDR2 is YFSETQ. Deletions cut 2 bases from V and 6 bases from J, with 12 bases between. This CDR3 has 14 amino acids. J is TRBJ2-1 and V is TRBV5-1, with D maybe TRBD1 (6 bases). What was sequenced was peripheral blood. The source of this sequence is a person aged 70 to 80 with COVID-19, enrolled during active disease. The DNA of the CDR3 is TGCGCCAGCAGCTTATCCCAGGGGTTCAATGAGCAGTTCTTC. This gives the protein CASSLSQGFNEQFF.